What follows is one TCR beta chain and its context. It has no known antigen specificity. Base-call qualities are not available, and no considerably larger clone is one nucleotide away. Libraries were built with RT-PCR. Sequencing relied on an Illumina HiSeq 2500. TCRdb ran its own pipeline on the public reads, namely fastp trimming at Q25 and MiXCR clone calling, and kept in-frame beta chains. A single entry per CDR3 protein holds the most common genes and DNA from its merged rows. The sample table holds around 480,000 distinct CDR3 sequences, of which 16% were seen once. The top ten constitute approximately 3% of the sample. This sample is drawn from a study of response to subunit inactivated influenza vaccine (dated by TCRdb to the late 2010s). For context, the study as a whole: The study used deep quantitative T cell receptor repertoire profiling to track responses to a trivalent subunit inactivated influenza vaccine. Points the paper makes about the study in general: According to the authors, only a limited number of new T cells may be recruited by each seasonal influenza vaccination.

The CDR3 has 15 amino acids, counting the end cysteine and phenylalanine. Kept here is only the CDR3 DNA, which spans 45 bases and is read in frame from base 1. The germline V gene encodes CDR1 SGDLS and CDR2 YYNGEE. Cut back by 0 bases and 5 bases, the V and J ends lie 11 bases apart. The source of this sequence is a man aged 45 to 75 who received an inactivated influenza vaccine. Donor details come from another sample of the same person, matched by shared clones. This sequence uses TRBV9 and TRBJ2-2, and TRBD2 may be the D gene, going by 6 matching bases. The material was CD4+ T cells sorted from PBMCs, obtained less than 30 months after vaccination. The nucleotides read TGTGCCAGCAGCGTAGAGAGCCGGGGGACCGGGGAGCTGTTTTTT. It specifies CASSVESRGTGELFF.